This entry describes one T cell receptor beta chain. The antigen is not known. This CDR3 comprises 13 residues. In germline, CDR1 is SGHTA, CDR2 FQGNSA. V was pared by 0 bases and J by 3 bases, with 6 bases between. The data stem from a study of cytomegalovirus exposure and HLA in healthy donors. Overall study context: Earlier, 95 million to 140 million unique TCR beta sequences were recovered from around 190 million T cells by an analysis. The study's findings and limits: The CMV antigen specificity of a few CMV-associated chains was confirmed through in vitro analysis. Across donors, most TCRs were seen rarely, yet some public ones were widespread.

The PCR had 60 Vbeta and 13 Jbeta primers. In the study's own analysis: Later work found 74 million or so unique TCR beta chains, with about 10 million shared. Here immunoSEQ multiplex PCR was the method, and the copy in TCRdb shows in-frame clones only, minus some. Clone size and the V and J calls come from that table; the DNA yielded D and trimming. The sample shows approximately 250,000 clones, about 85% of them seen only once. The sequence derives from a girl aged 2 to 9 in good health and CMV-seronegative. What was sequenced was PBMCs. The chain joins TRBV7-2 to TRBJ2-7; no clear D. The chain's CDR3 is CASSLANIYEQYF. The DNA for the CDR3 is TGTGCCAGCAGCTTAGCGAACATCTACGAGCAGTACTTC.